One and the same sample provided the 21 T cell receptor beta chains below, sequenced in a study of regulatory T cells in long-lasting Graves disease (dated by TCRdb to the early 2020s). The time point label, as the study defines it: newly diagnosed GD, antithyroid drugs for less than 3 months. For both TCR sequencing and RNA sequencing, RNA was extracted from PBMCs using TRIzol. The library was obtained by multiplex PCR. Reads for this sample came from an Illumina HiSeq 4000. TCR beta libraries were built with iRepertoire HTBI primers and Arm-PCR amplification of CDR3 regions. TCRdb passed the public sequencing reads through fastp at Q25 and MiXCR, retaining productive beta sequences. Each CDR3 protein gets just one entry, which takes the most common genes and DNA from the rows behind it. In all, the sample holds hundreds of thousands of distinct CDR3 sequences, and about 14% of those were seen once. The ten largest clones capture 8.5% to 10% of the sample.

This sample also belongs to another study, concerning T cells in Graves' hyperthyroidism and ophthalmopathy.

Material: peripheral blood mononuclear cells (PBMCs), obtained at new diagnosis, from a patient treated with antithyroid drugs. These receptors all come from a young man with Graves disease. Donor details come from another sample of the same person, matched by shared clones.

The V gene is TRBV27, the J gene TRBJ1-5; tentative D call: TRBD1 (6 bases). V was shortened by 5 bases and J by 4 bases, with 18 bases between the two germline ends. The germline CDR1 and CDR2 sequences are MNHEY and SMNVEV (reference sequence). This CDR3 is 16 amino acids long. The CDR3 region has the DNA TGTGCCAGCAGTCAAGGAATCAGGGGTCGAAATCAGCCCCAGCATTTT. This sequence encodes CASSQGIRGRNQPQHF.

Of note for this clonotype: Mismatch with germline at one junction end may stem from a read error. The chain is built from TRBV19 and TRBJ2-2, with unresolved D. CDR3 length: 12 amino acids. Germline CDR1 LNHDA, CDR2 SQIVND (reference sequence). CDR3 residues: CASTWTTRELFF. The CDR3 DNA follows: TGTGCCAGTACCTGGACCACCCGGGAGCTGTTTTTT. The whole variable domain, remainder taken from reference TRBV19 and TRBJ2-2, is DGGITQSPKYLFRKEGQNVTLSCEQNLNHDAMYWYRQDPGQGLRLIYYSQIVNDFQKGDIAEGYSVSREKKESFPLTVTSAQKNPTAFYLCASTWTTRELFFGEGSRLTVL.

This chain connects TRBV14 to TRBJ2-5; weak D call: TRBD1 (6 bases). CDR3 length: 16 residues. CDR1 is SGHDN, CDR2 FVKESK, per germline. Trimming pared 0 bases from V and 1 base from J, leaving 12 bases between. The CDR3 loop reads CASSQDRGLGQETQYF. CDR3 DNA sequence: TGTGCCAGCAGCCAAGACAGGGGATTGGGCCAAGAGACCCAGTACTTC.

The V and J genes are TRBV18 and TRBJ2-3; D is unclear. V was pared by 3 bases and J by 0 bases, with 16 bases between. Germline assignment: CDR1 KGHSH and CDR2 LQKENI. The CDR3 covers 17 residues. The CDR3 loop is CASSPTTPGPSTDTQYF. Here the CDR3 DNA reads TGTGCCAGCTCACCTACGACGCCAGGACCGAGCACAGATACGCAGTATTTT.

This clonotype was counted at least ten times. This chain connects TRBV12-3 or TRBV12-4 to TRBJ2-7; D is unclear. The V end was cut by 1 base, the J end by 0 bases, with 10 bases between. The CDR3 spans 15 residues. The CDR3 bases are TGTGCCAGCAGTTTAGTGTCGGGCGTCTCCTACGAGCAGTACTTC. Its protein is CASSLVSGVSYEQYF.

This clonotype was detected many times. V gene TRBV30 combines with J gene TRBJ2-3, with TRBD2 matching 7 bases. Germline CDR1 GTSNPN, CDR2 SVGIG (reference sequence). The CDR3 totals 14 residues. V gave up 4 bases and J gave up 2 bases; unmatched junction bases: 6. The CDR3 nucleotides are TGTGCCTGGACCATGGGGACTACCACAGATACGCAGTATTTT. Translation: CAWTMGTTTDTQYF.

Details on this clonotype: A far larger clone is one base from this, pointing to a likely read error. CDR3 protein: CTSNSLAGTDTQYF. The CDR3 DNA reads TGTACCAGCAACAGCCTAGCGGGAACAGATACGCAGTATTTT. The genes are TRBV2 and TRBJ2-1, with TRBD2 identical over 9 bases. Matching the DNA end better, TRBJ2-3 makes the J call doubtful. CDR1 is SNHLY and CDR2 is FYNNEI in the germline V gene. The CDR3 loop spans 14 amino acids.

This rearrangement joins TRBV9 to TRBJ2-1, with 7 bases fitting TRBD1. The germline V gene encodes CDR1 SGDLS and CDR2 YYNGEE. The CDR3 covers 17 residues. The J segment lost 7 bases and the V segment lost 4 bases, leaving 17 bases of the junction unmatched. The CDR3 bases are TGTGCCAGCAGCCATCCCCGGACAGGTCAAATAGGGAATGAGCAGTTCTTC. It encodes CASSHPRTGQIGNEQFF.

This clonotype was counted at least ten times. The rearrangement joins TRBV11-2 to TRBJ2-7; the match to TRBD1 covers 9 bases. This CDR3 has 14 amino acids. V lost 5 bases, J lost 3 bases, and 5 bases stayed unmatched. Per germline, CDR1 SGHAT and CDR2 FQNNGV. In DNA form, the CDR3 reads TGTGCCAGCAGCCTAGGACAGGGGTACTACGAGCAGTACTTC. Translated: CASSLGQGYYEQYF.

This chain links TRBV6-1 with TRBJ1-2; TRBD1 is a possible D gene (5 bases). Germline loops: CDR1 MNHNS, CDR2 SASEGT. V was clipped by 5 bases and J by 4 bases, with 23 bases between them. The CDR3 covers 17 residues. CDR3 DNA: TGTGCCAGCAGTCGCAGCTTTGGGGCAGAAGTTACCTATGGCTACACCTTC. It translates to CASSRSFGAEVTYGYTF.

This clonotype was detected only a few times. The chain recombines TRBV6-9 with TRBJ2-2; TRBD1 is a possible D gene (5 bases). Trimming pared 3 bases from V and 5 bases from J, leaving 7 bases between. The germline V gene encodes CDR1 MNHGY and CDR2 SVAAGI. The CDR3 covers 13 residues. The CDR3 DNA reads as TGTGCCAGCAGTTACCCAGGGACCGGGGAGCTGTTTTTT. Translation: CASSYPGTGELFF.

The chain is built from TRBV7-3 and TRBJ2-1; TRBD2 agrees at 9 bases. Germline V gives CDR1 SGHTA, CDR2 FQGTGA. With 5 bases clipped from V and 8 bases from J, the junction kept 10 bases outside the gene matches. The CDR3 loop spans 15 amino acids. The CDR3 sequence is CASSDGTSRADEQFF. CDR3 DNA: TGTGCCAGCAGCGATGGGACTAGCAGGGCGGATGAGCAGTTCTTC.

This clonotype was counted at least ten times. V gene TRBV6-1 combines with J gene TRBJ1-2; 8 nucleotides line up with TRBD1. This CDR3 comprises 13 residues. V shed 7 bases and J 3 bases; nucleotides not matched to a gene: 4. Germline CDR1 MNHNS, CDR2 SASEGT. CDR3 sequence: CASTMGQDYGYTF. CDR3 nucleotide sequence: TGTGCCAGCACCATGGGACAGGACTATGGCTACACCTTC.

This clonotype came up many times. This chain's CDR3 is CASSSKDSSYEQYF. CDR3 nucleotide sequence: TGTGCCAGCAGTTCAAAGGACTCCTCCTACGAGCAGTACTTC. J is TRBJ2-7 and V is TRBV13; D possibly corresponds to TRBD2 (5 bases). Germline values: CDR1 PRHDT, CDR2 FYEKMQ (reference sequence). V was trimmed by 6 bases and J by 0 bases, leaving 12 bases between them. This CDR3 region has 14 residues.

This clonotype was counted ten times or more. This chain links TRBV15 with TRBJ2-3, with unresolved D. The CDR3 totals 13 residues. In germline, CDR1 is LNHNV, CDR2 YYDKDF (reference sequence). The V end was cut by 3 bases, the J end by 3 bases, with 7 bases between. The CDR3 here is CATSRATTDTQYF. The CDR3 DNA sequence: TGTGCCACCAGCAGGGCTACTACAGATACGCAGTATTTT. Full variable domain (missing parts from reference TRBV15 and TRBJ2-3): DAMVIQNPRYQVTQFGKPVTLSCSQTLNHNVMYWYQQKSSQAPKLLFHYYDKDFNNEADTPDNFQSRRPNTSFCFLDIRSPGLGDTAMYLCATSRATTDTQYFGPGTRLTVL.

The sample holds many counts of this clonotype. The chain couples TRBV6-1 to TRBJ1-2, with D unresolved. V lost 1 base and J lost 4, with 10 bases in between. Germline V gene lookup returns CDR1 MNHNS and CDR2 SASEGT. This CDR3 is 14 amino acids long. The CDR3 loop is CASSEEGLLYGYTF. DNA of the CDR3: TGTGCCAGCAGTGAAGAGGGTCTGCTCTATGGCTACACCTTC.

The chain employs TRBV5-1 and TRBJ2-7; the match to TRBD1 covers 8 bases. In germline, CDR1 is SGHRS, CDR2 YFSETQ. Trimming cost V 4 bases and J 2 bases; bases outside gene matches: 5. The length of the CDR3 is 14 residues. CDR3 nucleotides: TGCGCCAGCAGCGCAGGGGGCTATACCTACGAGCAGTACTTC. It translates to CASSAGGYTYEQYF. The variable domain in full, with the rest retrieved from reference TRBV5-1 and TRBJ2-7, is KAGVTQTPRYLIKTRGQQVTLSCSPISGHRSVSWYQQTPGQGLQFLFEYFSETQRNKGNFPGRFSGRQFSNSRSEMNVSTLELGDSALYLCASSAGGYTYEQYFGPGTRLTVT.

This clonotype was seen ten or more times. V and J are TRBV7-9 and TRBJ2-1; TRBD2 might be the D (5 bases). The CDR3 length is 14 residues. Trimming removed 5 bases from V and 5 bases from J, with 13 bases in between. The germline gives CDR1 SEHNR, CDR2 FQNEAQ (reference sequence). CDR3 DNA: TGTGCCAGCAGCCCCTCGCCCGGGGACAATGAGCAGTTCTTC. The encoded protein is CASSPSPGDNEQFF. Full variable domain (remainder filled in from reference TRBV7-9 and TRBJ2-1): DTGVSQNPRHKITKRGQNVTFRCDPISEHNRLYWYRQTLGQGPEFLTYFQNEAQLEKSRLLSDRFSAERPKGSFSTLEIQRTEQGDSAMYLCASSPSPGDNEQFFGPGTRLTVL.

The table lists this clonotype with many counts. The V and J genes are TRBV2 and TRBJ2-1; 12 positions agree with TRBD2. The trim removed 4 bases at V and 0 bases at J, leaving 7 bases unmatched. The CDR3 is 18 amino acids. Germline loops: CDR1 SNHLY, CDR2 FYNNEI. CDR3 DNA sequence: TGTGCCAGCAGTGGTCTTGGGACTAGCGGGCGCTCCTACAATGAGCAGTTCTTC. Its translation: CASSGLGTSGRSYNEQFF.

This clonotype occurred a few times. This chain joins TRBV9 and TRBJ2-5; TRBD2 agrees at 9 bases. This CDR3 is 16 amino acids long. V lost 0 bases, J lost 5 bases, and 8 bases stayed unmatched. Germline CDR1 reads SGDLS; CDR2 reads YYNGEE. The CDR3 here is CASSVGIAGDVETQYF. The CDR3 DNA is TGTGCCAGCAGCGTAGGGATAGCGGGAGATGTGGAGACCCAGTACTTC.

The J gene is TRBJ2-1, the V gene TRBV5-8; D is perhaps TRBD2 (6 bases). Germline V gene sequence: CDR1 SGHTS, CDR2 YDEGEE. V was cut by 0 bases and J by 5 bases, with 9 bases left in between. This CDR3 is 14 amino acids long. This CDR3 reads CASSLGGTHNEQFF. The CDR3 bases are TGTGCCAGCAGCTTGGGGGGGACTCACAATGAGCAGTTCTTC.